The sample holds many counts of the clone carrying this T cell receptor beta chain. This sample is part of a study of T cells after yellow fever vaccination. V was cut by 1 base and J by 2 bases, with 18 bases left in between. The germline gives CDR1 LGHDT, CDR2 YNNKEL (reference sequence). This CDR3 has 18 residues. TCRdb analysed the 5' RACE reads with MiXCR anew, one entry per CDR3 protein. The sample lists about 360,000 distinct CDR3 sequences, around 6.4% seen once, with 14% to 15% in the top ten. The gene calls are TRBV3-1 and TRBJ1-5; the D gene is possibly TRBD1 (6 bases). The sequences come from PBMCs, collected 5 days after the yellow fever booster vaccination. The clonotype comes from a young man who received the YFV17D yellow fever vaccine. CDR3 in amino acids: CASSQGVGRGAGNQPQHF. CDR3 nucleotide sequence: TGTGCCAGCAGCCAAGGGGTAGGGAGGGGGGCCGGCAATCAGCCCCAGCATTTT.